The 5 T cell receptor beta chains given below trace back to one sample, sequenced in a study of long-term antiretroviral therapy in people with HIV. The immunoSEQ assay was v3.0, run at survey level. TCRdb's table, derived via immunoSEQ multiplex PCR, lists solely in-frame clones and lacks some. The sample consists of 27,000 or so clones, around 86% of them appearing once. The sequenced sample was unsorted PBMCs, obtained 1.2 years after starting antiretroviral therapy. The source of these receptors is a man aged 50-59 years with HIV.

This clone was seen a single time. This chain connects TRBV19 to TRBJ1-4; 8 nucleotides match TRBD1. The CDR3 extends over 16 amino acids. Germline lookup yields CDR1 LNHDA and CDR2 SQIVND (reference sequence). V shed 5 bases, J shed 7 bases, and the junction held 12 bases outside the gene matches. The CDR3 region is CASSWAPGTGTEKLFF. The CDR3 nucleotides are TGTGCCAGTAGTTGGGCCCCCGGGACAGGTACTGAAAAACTGTTTTTT.

The rearrangement links TRBV7-9 to TRBJ1-1; 8 bases match TRBD1. Trimming removed 3 bases from V and 6 bases from J; junction bases left unmatched: 6. The CDR3 is made up of 14 amino acids. The germline V gene has CDR1 SEHNR and CDR2 FQNEAQ (reference sequence). The chain's CDR3 is CASSFSGGGSEAFF. The CDR3 nucleotides read TGTGCCAGCAGCTTTTCAGGGGGCGGCTCTGAAGCTTTCTTT.

The chain uses TRBV4-1 and TRBJ1-4; D is perhaps TRBD1 (5 bases). Germline-derived CDR1 and CDR2 are MGHRA and YSYEKL. V lost 1 base, J lost 8 bases, and 11 bases lay in between. This CDR3 region has 14 residues. DNA of the CDR3: TGCGCCAGCAGCCAAGCAATAGGGGTGGAAAAACTGTTTTTT. It translates to CASSQAIGVEKLFF.

Points on this clone: This same CDR3 is encoded by further DNA sequences in the sample. The chain couples TRBV9 to TRBJ1-1; unclear D gene. Germline V gene lookup returns CDR1 SGDLS and CDR2 YYNGEE. With 0 bases removed from V and 3 bases from J, the gap between germline ends came to 6 bases. This CDR3 is 13 amino acids long. Written as DNA, the CDR3 is TGTGCCAGCAGCGTAGAGGGAGACACTGAAGCTTTCTTT. It translates to CASSVEGDTEAFF.

This CDR3 reads CASSLETGVSGANVLTF. The DNA for the CDR3 is TGCGCCAGCAGCTTGGAGACAGGGGTCTCTGGGGCCAACGTCCTGACTTTC. This chain uses TRBV5-1 with TRBJ2-6; 8 bases align to TRBD1. This CDR3 spans 17 amino acids. After removal of 0 bases from V and 0 bases from J, the junction contained 2 bases not matched to a gene. In germline, CDR1 is SGHRS, CDR2 YFSETQ.